This TCR beta chain is from a study of cytomegalovirus exposure and HLA in healthy donors. General observations from the study: Among the sequence variants, a highly shared cluster was likely an artifact of sequencing. For most TCR beta V segments, an earlier analysis put the productive rate at about 87% or about 30% of the time.

The V and J ends lost 3 bases and 15 bases respectively, with 15 bases between them. Germline V CDR1 and CDR2: KGHSY, FQNENV. CDR3 size: 13 residues. This clone was observed a handful of times. Its antigen remains unidentified. The PCR made use of 60 Vbeta and 13 Jbeta primers. Produced via immunoSEQ multiplex PCR; TCRdb's table is partial and in-frame only. The sample lists about 170,000 clones, 73% occurring once. The origin of this receptor is a woman aged 18-29 years in good health and CMV-seropositive. Sequenced input: PBMCs. The gene calls are TRBV16 and TRBJ1-6, with no clear D. The CDR3 nucleotides are TGTGCCAGCAGCCACCTAGTCCACGTTCGCCTCCACTTT. Residues: CASSHLVHVRLHF.